A selection of T cell receptor beta chains follows, all from one sample in a study of blood T cell repertoires in COVID-19. Repertoires were generated with immunoSEQ multiplex PCR, while TCRdb's copy carries only in-frame clones and drops some. The sample includes around 230,000 clones, 70% to 90% of them seen just once. The sequenced material came from peripheral blood. The receptors stem from a man aged 40-49 years with acute or convalescent COVID-19. Each CDR3 is given with its conserved first and last residue. The D gene is left open where the match is weak. Size is stated for part of the rows, as once, few or many counts, or as a class when the clone is expanded.

clone_size d_call j_call v_call cdr3_nt cdr3_aa
- TRBD1 TRBJ2-1 TRBV18 TGTGCCAGCTCACCACTGGACAGGGGCAATGAGCAGTTCTTC CASSPLDRGNEQFF
- - TRBJ1-5 TRBV10-3 TGTGCCATCAGTGATCAGGGGAACAATCAGCCCCAGCATTTT CAISDQGNNQPQHF
- TRBD1 TRBJ1-2 TRBV10-3 TGTGCCATCAGTGCATCGGGACAGCCGATAAACTATGGCTACACCTTC CAISASGQPINYGYTF
- - TRBJ2-2 TRBV9 TGTGCCAGCAGCGTTAGCGGTTCCGGGGAGCTGTTTTTT CASSVSGSGELFF
- TRBD1 TRBJ1-6 TRBV7-2 TGTGCCAGCAGCTCGGGCGGGACAGGGGGCGATTCACCCCTCCACTTT CASSSGGTGGDSPLHF
- TRBD1 TRBJ1-5 TRBV19 TGTGCCAGTAGTCTTTGGCAGGGGGATCAGCCCCAGCATTTT CASSLWQGDQPQHF
- TRBD2 TRBJ2-5 TRBV19 TGTGCCAGTAGTATCTACGGGAGGGCCGCAGAGACCCAGTACTTC CASSIYGRAAETQYF
- - TRBJ2-7 TRBV18 TGTGCCAGCTCACCCCAGGGCGAGCAGTACTTC CASSPQGEQYF
- TRBD1 TRBJ2-5 TRBV19 TGTGCCAGTAGTACCCATCCGACAGGGACAGGGGAGGGGTACCAAGAGACCCAGTACTTC CASSTHPTGTGEGYQETQYF
- TRBD1 TRBJ2-1 TRBV7-3 TGTGCCAGCAGCTTGACAGGGGGCGGGAATGAGCAGTTCTTC CASSLTGGGNEQFF
- - TRBJ1-1 TRBV4-1 TGCGCCAGCAGCCAACCCCCAGGGTTTAACACTGAAGCTTTCTTT CASSQPPGFNTEAFF
- TRBD1 TRBJ1-2 TRBV30 TGTGCCGCTCAGGGGGCGAATGGCTACACCTTC CAAQGANGYTF
- TRBD2 TRBJ2-3 TRBV19 TGTGCCAGCATGCTAGCGGGAGGGACAGATACGCAGTATTTT CASMLAGGTDTQYF
- - TRBJ1-3 TRBV6-5 TGTGCCAGCAGTTACTCGATGACAGGAAACACCATATATTTT CASSYSMTGNTIYF
once - TRBJ1-6 TRBV2 TGTGCCAGCAAAAGGACAGTTAATTCACCCCTCCACTTT CASKRTVNSPLHF
- TRBD1 TRBJ1-1 TRBV28 TGTGCCAGCAGTTCGTACAGGGGGCTAGCTTTCTTT CASSSYRGLAFF
once TRBD1 TRBJ1-4 TRBV3-1/TRBV3-2 TGTGCCAGCAGCCAAGGGACAGGGAATGAAAAACTGTTTTTT CASSQGTGNEKLFF
- - TRBJ1-1 TRBV5-1 TGCGCCAGCAGCTACGGGAGTGCTGAAGCTTTCTTT CASSYGSAEAFF
- - TRBJ2-6 TRBV19 TGTGCCAGTAGTCCCAGGACAGGGAGGGATTCTGGGGCCAACGTCCTGACTTTC CASSPRTGRDSGANVLTF
- TRBD1 TRBJ2-7 TRBV19 TGTGCCAGTAGCCGGACAGGCGAGACCTACGAGCAGTACTTC CASSRTGETYEQYF
- - TRBJ1-5 TRBV4-1 TGCGCCAGCAGCCCGGCCGGGAAATATAGCAATCAGCCCCAGCATTTT CASSPAGKYSNQPQHF
- TRBD2 TRBJ2-3 TRBV2 TGTGCCAGCAGGGTGACTAGCTCACTCCCAGATACGCAGTATTTT CASRVTSSLPDTQYF
- TRBD1 TRBJ2-1 TRBV3-1/TRBV3-2 TGTGCCAGCAGCCAAGGGACAGGGGGTTTACATGAGCAGTTCTTC CASSQGTGGLHEQFF
- - TRBJ2-1 TRBV21-1 TGTGCCAGCAGCCGTAGGGGAGACAGGGTAAGCAATGAGCAGTTCTTC CASSRRGDRVSNEQFF
- - TRBJ2-1 TRBV5-1 TGCGCCAGCAAGCCCCCAGGGAATGAGCAGTTCTTC CASKPPGNEQFF
- TRBD2 TRBJ2-1 TRBV6-5 TGTGCCAGCAGCGTCGGACTAGCGGGAGACAATGAGCAGTTCTTC CASSVGLAGDNEQFF
- - TRBJ2-2 TRBV7-3 TGTGCCAGCAGCTCCCAGGGGAATCCCGGGGAGCTGTTTTTT CASSSQGNPGELFF
- - TRBJ2-7 TRBV5-1 TGCGCCAGCAGCCTCCAGACTGAAGCCTACGAGCAGTACTTC CASSLQTEAYEQYF
- TRBD1 TRBJ2-2 TRBV19 TGTGCCACCAGGGACAGGACGAACACCGGGGAGCTGTTTTTT CATRDRTNTGELFF
- TRBD2 TRBJ2-1 TRBV9 TGTGCCAGCAGCGTAGTACTAGCGGGAGGGCTAGGAGAGCAGTTCTTC CASSVVLAGGLGEQFF
- - TRBJ2-2 TRBV5-4 TGTGCCAGCAGCTGGACTAGGGCAGGGGGCGCGGGCGGGGAGCTGTTTTTT CASSWTRAGGAGGELFF
- TRBD2 TRBJ2-1 TRBV5-4 TGTGCCAGCAGCGGGAGGAGTGGGGGGGGATCCAATGAGCAGTTCTTC CASSGRSGGGSNEQFF
few - TRBJ2-1 TRBV14 TGTGCCAGCAGCCACGTACAGTTGTCGGCGGGTGAGCAGTTCTTC CASSHVQLSAGEQFF
- - TRBJ1-2 TRBV2 TGTGCCAGCACCTACGCGGAGGGTGGATATGGCTACACCTTC CASTYAEGGYGYTF
- - TRBJ1-2 TRBV3-1/TRBV3-2 TGTGCCAGCAGCCTCCGATCAGGGTTCTATGGCTACACCTTC CASSLRSGFYGYTF
- - TRBJ1-3 TRBV28 TGTGTCACTAGGGGGGGCTGGGGAAACACCATATATTTT CVTRGGWGNTIYF
- TRBD1 TRBJ2-2 TRBV28 TGTGCCAGCAGACTCGGACAGGGGGCTAGCACCGGGGAGCTGTTTTTT CASRLGQGASTGELFF
- TRBD1 TRBJ2-5 TRBV19 TGTGCCAGTAGTGGCCCCAGGGGGCGCGAGGAGACCCAGTACTTC CASSGPRGREETQYF
- - TRBJ2-3 TRBV3-1/TRBV3-2 TGTGCCAGCACGAGCGGGTATTCACCGTCGCAGTATTTT CASTSGYSPSQYF
once TRBD1 TRBJ2-7 TRBV11-3 TGTGCCAGCAGCCCCGGGACAGGAGCCTCCTACGAGCAGTACTTC CASSPGTGASYEQYF
- TRBD1 TRBJ2-1 TRBV30 TGTGCCTGGAACTCCGGGACAGGCTACAATGAGCAGTTCTTC CAWNSGTGYNEQFF
once TRBD1 TRBJ2-3 TRBV24-1 TGTGCCACCAGTGACACAACAGGGGACAGCCGGGGCACAGATACGCAGTATTTT CATSDTTGDSRGTDTQYF
- TRBD1 TRBJ1-6 TRBV7-9 TGTGCCAGCAGCCGAGGGGACAGAGATAATTCACCCCTCCACTTT CASSRGDRDNSPLHF
- TRBD1 TRBJ1-6 TRBV3-1/TRBV3-2 TGTGCCAGCAGCCAAGACCGGACAGGAGATGATAATTCACCCCTCCACTTT CASSQDRTGDDNSPLHF
- TRBD2 TRBJ2-1 TRBV10-3 TGTGCCATCAGGGACGCCTCTAGCGGGGAAGAGCAGTTCTTC CAIRDASSGEEQFF
- - TRBJ1-6 TRBV7-7 TGTGCCAGCAGCCATAACTCTCACGGAGTCTATAATTCACCCCTCCACTTT CASSHNSHGVYNSPLHF
- - TRBJ1-5 TRBV2 TGTGCCAGCAGCCCAGGGGATTGGGATCAGCCCCAGCATTTT CASSPGDWDQPQHF
- TRBD2 TRBJ2-3 TRBV6-2/TRBV6-3 TGTGCCAGCAGTTCCCAGCGGGGGGGCGAAGGTCGACTAGATACGCAGTATTTT CASSSQRGGEGRLDTQYF
few TRBD2 TRBJ2-3 TRBV7-2 TGTGCCAGCAGCTTAGAATTAGCGGGAGGGGTAGATACGCAGTATTTT CASSLELAGGVDTQYF
once - TRBJ2-3 TRBV30 TGTGCCTGGAGTGGTCTCACAGATACGCAGTATTTT CAWSGLTDTQYF
once TRBD1 TRBJ1-5 TRBV5-1 TGCGCCAGCAGCCGTTCGACAGGGGGCAATCAGCCCCAGCATTTT CASSRSTGGNQPQHF
few - TRBJ2-3 TRBV7-9 TGTGCCAGCAGCTTACGCGGCGGATTCACAGATACGCAGTATTTT CASSLRGGFTDTQYF
- - TRBJ2-5 TRBV7-3 TGTGCCAGCAGCCCCGGTGGAGGCTCCGGAGAGACCCAGTACTTC CASSPGGGSGETQYF
- TRBD1 TRBJ2-7 TRBV6-5 TGTGCCAGCAGTTACGCGAAGACAGGGGGATCCTACGAGCAGTACTTC CASSYAKTGGSYEQYF
few TRBD2 TRBJ2-7 TRBV6-2/TRBV6-3 TGTGCCAGCAGTATCCGTCCCGGGACTAGTCCCTATAGCTACGAGCAGTACTTC CASSIRPGTSPYSYEQYF
- TRBD2 TRBJ2-5 TRBV4-3 TGCGCCAGCAGCCAAGAGACAGCGGGAGGCCGGCGGGAGACCCAGTACTTC CASSQETAGGRRETQYF
- - TRBJ1-2 TRBV12-3/TRBV12-4 TGTGCCAGCAGTCCCTCTAGTTTATATGGCTACACCTTC CASSPSSLYGYTF
few - TRBJ1-6 TRBV21-1 TGTGCCAGCAGTCCTCAAGACATAGATTCACCCCTCCACTTT CASSPQDIDSPLHF
- - TRBJ2-5 TRBV7-9 TGTGCCAGCAGCTTATCCAGTCAAGAGACCCAGTACTTC CASSLSSQETQYF
- - TRBJ2-2 TRBV7-6 TGTGCCAGCAGCTTAACTCAGGGGCTAAACACCGGGGAGCTGTTTTTT CASSLTQGLNTGELFF